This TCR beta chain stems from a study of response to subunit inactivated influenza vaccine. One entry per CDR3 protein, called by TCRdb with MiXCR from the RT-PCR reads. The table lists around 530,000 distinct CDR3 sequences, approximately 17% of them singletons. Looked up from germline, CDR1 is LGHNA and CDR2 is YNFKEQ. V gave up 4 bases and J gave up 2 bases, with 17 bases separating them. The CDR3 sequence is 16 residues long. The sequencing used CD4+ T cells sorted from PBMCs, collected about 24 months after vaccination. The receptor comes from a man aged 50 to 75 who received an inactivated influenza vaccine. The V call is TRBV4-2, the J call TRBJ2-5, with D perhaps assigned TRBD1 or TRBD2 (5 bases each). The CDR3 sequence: CASSPIGPWGQETQYF. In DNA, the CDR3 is TGTGCCAGCAGCCCTATAGGGCCCTGGGGGCAAGAGACCCAGTACTTC.